Below, 12 T cell receptor beta chains from the same sample are listed, as sequenced in a study of neoadjuvant anti-PD-1 for oral cavity cancer. Time point here: after neoadjuvant nivolumab, at surgical resection. Data came from immunoSEQ multiplex PCR; TCRdb stores just in-frame clones and leaves some out. The data show more than 6,500 clones, 60% to 75% seen once. The material was PBMCs, obtained after nivolumab (anti-PD-1) treatment. These TCRs come from a person aged 40-85 years with oral cavity squamous cell carcinoma.

This clone came up a few times. The chain combines TRBV20-1 with TRBJ1-2; a weak D match, TRBD1 (6 bases). CDR3 length equals 11 residues. Per germline, CDR1 DFQATT and CDR2 SNEGSKA (reference sequence). The V end was cut by 5 bases, the J end by 7 bases, with 11 bases between. The CDR3 region is CSAPQGRGYTF. CDR3 nucleotide sequence: TGCAGTGCTCCACAGGGCCGTGGCTACACCTTC.

The chain couples TRBV5-6 to TRBJ2-2; D remains ambiguous. Germline values: CDR1 SGHDT, CDR2 YYEEEE. CDR3 length: 13 amino acids. The V end was cut by 2 bases, the J end by 6 bases, with 8 bases between. This CDR3 reads CASSFNPAGELFF. DNA of the CDR3: TGTGCCAGCAGCTTCAACCCGGCCGGGGAGCTGTTTTTT.

This chain links TRBV5-6 with TRBJ2-5; no definite D call. The CDR3 extends over 11 amino acids. The ends were cut back, 2 bases at V and 3 bases at J, with 2 bases in the middle. The germline gives CDR1 SGHDT, CDR2 YYEEEE. The CDR3 protein is CASSLEETQYF. CDR3 DNA sequence: TGTGCCAGCAGCTTAGAAGAGACCCAGTACTTC.

This chain connects TRBV19 to TRBJ1-5, with 7 bases lining up with TRBD1. The V segment lost 5 bases and the J segment 3 bases; nucleotides outside the gene matches: 10. This CDR3 has 16 amino acids. Per germline, CDR1 LNHDA and CDR2 SQIVND (reference sequence). CDR3 in amino acids: CASSPLRQGYNQPQHF. DNA of the CDR3: TGTGCCAGTAGTCCCCTTAGACAGGGCTACAATCAGCCCCAGCATTTT.

This clone was counted a single time. This rearrangement joins TRBV21-1 to TRBJ2-3. TRBV21-1 is shown as a pseudogene. CDR3 length equals 16 residues. This CDR3 reads CASSKGIGGRRDTQYF. The DNA for the CDR3 is TGTGCCAGCAGCAAGGGAATTGGGGGACGGCGAGATACGCAGTATTTT.

The V and J genes are TRBV21-1 and TRBJ2-3; TRBD1 is the table's D call and was not checked against the DNA. TRBV21-1 is listed as a pseudogene. The CDR3 sequence is 17 residues long. In nucleotides, the CDR3 is TGTGCCAGCACCCAGGGGCGGGCAGCTGTCGTCACAGATACGCAGTATTTT. The encoded protein is CASTQGRAAVVTDTQYF.

J is TRBJ2-2 and V is TRBV30; 7 positions match TRBD1. Germline V gene lookup returns CDR1 GTSNPN and CDR2 SVGIG (reference sequence). The junction had 12 bases not matched to a gene; V was cut back by 4 bases and J by 4 bases. The CDR3 has 16 amino acids. The CDR3 sequence is CAWKGERDSPTGELFF. The CDR3 nucleotides read TGTGCCTGGAAGGGGGAAAGGGACAGCCCCACCGGGGAGCTGTTTTTT.

The V gene is TRBV11-2, the J gene TRBJ2-5; D gene unclear. CDR3 length equals 17 residues. The V gene's germline CDR1 is SGHAT and CDR2 FQNNGV. V lost 2 bases and J lost 5, with 21 bases in between. The CDR3 is CASSLNAGMAVRETQYF. CDR3 sequence (DNA): TGTGCCAGCAGCTTAAACGCCGGTATGGCTGTGCGGGAGACCCAGTACTTC.

The V call is TRBV5-1, the J call TRBJ2-5; 10 positions match TRBD1. The V gene end was trimmed by 4 bases and the J gene end by 5 bases; junction bases not matched to a gene: 11. Germline V gene lookup returns CDR1 SGHRS and CDR2 YFSETQ. CDR3 length: 16 amino acids. CDR3 in DNA: TGCGCCAGCAGCCCTTTTCCGGGACAGGGGACGGAGACCCAGTACTTC. Its protein is CASSPFPGQGTETQYF.

The chain carries TRBV28 and TRBJ1-3; TRBD1 is a possible D gene (6 bases). V gave up 6 bases and J gave up 0 bases, with 27 bases separating them. The CDR3 is 20 residues long. In germline, CDR1 is MDHEN, CDR2 SYDVKM. The CDR3 nucleotides are TGTGCCAGCAGCCGCCAGCCGGGACATTTTCCCCTAGCCTCTGGAAACACCATATATTTT. Amino acid sequence: CASSRQPGHFPLASGNTIYF.

This sequence joins TRBV9 and TRBJ2-5; TRBD1 matches 11 bases. The V segment lost 3 bases and the J segment 4 bases; nucleotides outside the gene matches: 8. CDR1 is SGDLS and CDR2 is YYNGEE in the germline V gene. This CDR3 is 16 amino acids long. The CDR3 DNA sequence: TGTGCCAGCAGCGCGGGACAGGGGGTACGAATAGAGACCCAGTACTTC. Its protein is CASSAGQGVRIETQYF.

The V gene is TRBV9, the J gene TRBJ1-4; D possibly corresponds to TRBD1 (6 bases). Germline lookup yields CDR1 SGDLS and CDR2 YYNGEE. CDR3 size: 14 residues. The V gene lost 4 bases and the J gene lost 6 bases, with 13 bases spanning the gap. CDR3 region: CASSTGTRDEKLFF. The CDR3 DNA is TGTGCCAGCAGCACAGGGACGCGAGATGAAAAACTGTTTTTT. Complete variable domain (other parts from reference TRBV9 and TRBJ1-4): DSGVTQTPKHLITATGQRVTLRCSPRSGDLSVYWYQQSLDQGLQFLIQYYNGEERAKGNILERFSAQQFPDLHSELNLSSLELGDSALYFCASSTGTRDEKLFFGSGTQLSVL.